This section outlines one T cell receptor beta chain sequence together with its context. Its cognate antigen is unknown. The PCR employed 60 Vbeta primers together with 13 Jbeta primers. Produced via immunoSEQ multiplex PCR; TCRdb's table is partial and in-frame only. Among 110,000 to 150,000 clones listed, 60% to 75% were seen once. Trimming took off 3 bases at V and 4 bases at J, with 9 bases between the two ends. The germline V gene encodes CDR1 MNHEY and CDR2 SMNVEV (reference sequence). The length of the CDR3 is 13 residues. This entry comes from a study of cytomegalovirus exposure and HLA in healthy donors. Turning to the study itself: Findings of an earlier analysis included some 110 million unique TCR beta sequences from 200 million or so T cells. Early released data had around 89 million unique TCRs, all coming from HLA-typed donors.

Study-wide results and limits: In an earlier analysis, most TCR beta V segments were productive about 87% or about 30% of the time. Differences between HLA loci emerged in a later analysis of TCR association rates, with DRB1 most and HLA-C fewest.

The chain employs TRBV27 and TRBJ2-5; no firm D call. Sequenced: PBMCs. The receptor's source is a man between 25 and 39 years old in good health and CMV-seronegative. For the CDR3, the DNA is TGTGCCAGCAGTTTTGTGTCAGGAGAGACCCAGTACTTC. Amino acid sequence: CASSFVSGETQYF.